The next 4 T cell receptor beta chains were all read from a single sample in a study of shared clonotypes between healthy human individuals. The naive CD8 subset, CD45RO-negative cells positively selected for CCR7, excluded terminally differentiated effector memory CD45RA+ cells. Clones were read by immunoSEQ multiplex PCR, and TCRdb kept only the in-frame ones, dropping some. The table shows about 2.2 million clones, with around 93% occurring only once. The material sequenced was naive CD8+ T cells from PBMCs. All receptors come from a man between 18 and 35 years old in good health. Some clones in this sample may be carry-over from other donors' samples.

The rearrangement joins TRBV27 to TRBJ2-1; tentative D call: TRBD2 (6 bases). The germline gives CDR1 MNHEY, CDR2 SMNVEV (reference sequence). With 3 bases removed from V and 3 bases from J, the gap between germline ends came to 15 bases. CDR3 length equals 16 residues. The CDR3 loop is CASSFPGVGGYNEQFF. CDR3 coding DNA: TGTGCCAGCAGTTTCCCTGGGGTGGGGGGCTACAATGAGCAGTTCTTC.

This clone appeared once. The chain has TRBV6-6 and TRBJ2-2; 7 bases map to TRBD2. There are 16 residues in the CDR3. J was trimmed by 3 bases and V by 8 bases; bases with no gene match: 12. Looked up from germline, CDR1 is MNHNY and CDR2 is SVGAGI (reference sequence). CDR3 in DNA: TGTGCCAGCGAGACAGAGGGCCTAGCGGACACCGGGGAGCTGTTTTTT. This translates into CASETEGLADTGELFF.

This clone was seen a few times. The chain recombines TRBV6-1 with TRBJ2-2; the D gene is possibly TRBD2 (6 bases). Between the trimmed V and J ends, which lost 7 bases and 0 bases, there was a span of 12 bases. Germline V gene lookup returns CDR1 MNHNS and CDR2 SASEGT. CDR3 length: 15 residues. The CDR3 bases are TGTGCCAGCATTGCGGGACTCCCGAACACCGGGGAGCTGTTTTTT. Translating gives CASIAGLPNTGELFF.

This sequence joins TRBV7-3 and TRBJ2-3; TRBD1 might be the D (6 bases). This CDR3 region has 15 residues. V was pared by 4 bases and J by 3 bases, with 14 bases between. The germline gives CDR1 SGHTA, CDR2 FQGTGA. CDR3 amino acids: CASSSTGYGTDTQYF. The CDR3 nucleotides read TGTGCCAGCAGCTCAACAGGGTATGGAACAGATACGCAGTATTTT. Filled out from reference TRBV7-3 and TRBJ2-3, the complete variable domain reads GAGVSQTPSNKVTEKGKYVELRCDPISGHTALYWYRQSLGQGPEFLIYFQGTGAADDSGLPNDRFFAVRPEGSVSTLKIQRTERGDSAVYLCASSSTGYGTDTQYFGPGTRLTVL.